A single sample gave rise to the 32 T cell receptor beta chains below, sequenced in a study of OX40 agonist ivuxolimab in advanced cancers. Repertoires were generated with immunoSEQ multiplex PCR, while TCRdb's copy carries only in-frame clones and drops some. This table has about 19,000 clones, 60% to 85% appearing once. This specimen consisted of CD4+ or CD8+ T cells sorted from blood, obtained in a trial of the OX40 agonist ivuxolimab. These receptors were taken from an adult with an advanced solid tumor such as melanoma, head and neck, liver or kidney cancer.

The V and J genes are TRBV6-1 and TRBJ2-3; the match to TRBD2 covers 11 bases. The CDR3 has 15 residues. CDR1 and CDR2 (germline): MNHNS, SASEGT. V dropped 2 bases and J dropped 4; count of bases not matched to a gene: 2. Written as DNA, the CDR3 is TGTGCCAGCAGTGAATTTAGCGGGGGGGCAGATACGCAGTATTTT. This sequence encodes CASSEFSGGADTQYF.

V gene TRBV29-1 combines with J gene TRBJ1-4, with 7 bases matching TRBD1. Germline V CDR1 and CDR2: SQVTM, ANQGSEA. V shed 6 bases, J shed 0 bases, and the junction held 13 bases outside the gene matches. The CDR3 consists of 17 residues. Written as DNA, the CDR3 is TGCAGCGTCGACTCCTTTGAGGGGGCATCAACTAATGAAAAACTGTTTTTT. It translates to CSVDSFEGASTNEKLFF.

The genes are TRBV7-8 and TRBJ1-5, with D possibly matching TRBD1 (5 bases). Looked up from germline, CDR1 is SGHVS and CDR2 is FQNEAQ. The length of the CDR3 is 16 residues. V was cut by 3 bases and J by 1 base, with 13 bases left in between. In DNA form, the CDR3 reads TGTGCCAGCAGCTTGGACCCAGGGTTAAGCAATCAGCCCCAGCATTTT. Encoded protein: CASSLDPGLSNQPQHF.

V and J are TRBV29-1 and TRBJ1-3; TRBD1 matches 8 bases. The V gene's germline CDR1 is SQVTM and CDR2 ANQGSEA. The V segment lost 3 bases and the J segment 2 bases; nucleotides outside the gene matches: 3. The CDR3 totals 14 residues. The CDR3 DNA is TGCAGCGTTGAGACAGGGGAGACTGGAAACACCATATATTTT. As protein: CSVETGETGNTIYF.

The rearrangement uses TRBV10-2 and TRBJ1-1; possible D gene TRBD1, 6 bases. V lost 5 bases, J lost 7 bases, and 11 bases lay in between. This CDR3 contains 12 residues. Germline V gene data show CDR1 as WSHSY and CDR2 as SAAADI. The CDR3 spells CASSLGQFEAFF. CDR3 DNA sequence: TGCGCCAGCAGTCTCGGACAGTTTGAAGCTTTCTTT.

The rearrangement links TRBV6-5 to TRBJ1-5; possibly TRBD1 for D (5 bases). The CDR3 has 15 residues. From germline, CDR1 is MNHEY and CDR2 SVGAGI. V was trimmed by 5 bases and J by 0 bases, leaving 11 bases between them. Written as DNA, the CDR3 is TGTGCCAGCAGTGCCCAGGGATATAGCAATCAGCCCCAGCATTTT. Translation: CASSAQGYSNQPQHF.

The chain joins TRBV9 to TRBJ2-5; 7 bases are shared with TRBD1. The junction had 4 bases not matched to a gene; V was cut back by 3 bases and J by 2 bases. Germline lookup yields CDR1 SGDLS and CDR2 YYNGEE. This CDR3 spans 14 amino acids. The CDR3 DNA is TGTGCCAGCAGCGCCGGGACAGATCAAGAGACCCAGTACTTC. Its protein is CASSAGTDQETQYF.

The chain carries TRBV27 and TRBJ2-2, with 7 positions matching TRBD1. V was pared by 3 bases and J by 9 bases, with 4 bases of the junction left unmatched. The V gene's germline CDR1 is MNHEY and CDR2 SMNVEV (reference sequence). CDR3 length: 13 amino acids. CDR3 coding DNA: TGTGCCAGCAGTTTTTACAGGGGCCGGGAGCTGTTTTTT. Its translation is CASSFYRGRELFF.

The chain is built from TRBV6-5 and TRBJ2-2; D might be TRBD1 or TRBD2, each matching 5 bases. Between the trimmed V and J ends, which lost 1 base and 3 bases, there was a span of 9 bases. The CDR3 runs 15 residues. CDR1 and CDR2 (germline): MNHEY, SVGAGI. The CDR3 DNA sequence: TGTGCCAGCAGTTACTGGGACGGAGACACCGGGGAGCTGTTTTTT. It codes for CASSYWDGDTGELFF.

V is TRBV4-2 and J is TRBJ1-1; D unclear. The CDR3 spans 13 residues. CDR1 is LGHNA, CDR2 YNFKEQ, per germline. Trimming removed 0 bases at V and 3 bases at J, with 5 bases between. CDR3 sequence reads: CASSQERYTEAFF. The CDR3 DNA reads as TGTGCCAGCAGCCAAGAGAGGTACACTGAAGCTTTCTTT.

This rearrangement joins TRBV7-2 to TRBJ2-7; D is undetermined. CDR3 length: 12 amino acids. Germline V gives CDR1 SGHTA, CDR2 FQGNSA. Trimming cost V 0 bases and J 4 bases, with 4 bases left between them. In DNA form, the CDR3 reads TGTGCCAGCAGCTTAGCGCGTTACGAGCAGTACTTC. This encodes CASSLARYEQYF.

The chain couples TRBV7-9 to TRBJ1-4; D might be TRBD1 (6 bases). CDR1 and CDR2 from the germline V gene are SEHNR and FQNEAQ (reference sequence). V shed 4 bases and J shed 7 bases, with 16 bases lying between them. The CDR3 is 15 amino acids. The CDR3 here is CASSSYRVDGEKLFF. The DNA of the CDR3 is TGTGCCAGCAGCTCGTACAGGGTAGACGGTGAAAAACTGTTTTTT. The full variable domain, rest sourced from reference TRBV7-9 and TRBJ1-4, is DTGVSQNPRHKITKRGQNVTFRCDPISEHNRLYWYRQTLGQGPEFLTYFQNEAQLEKSRLLSDRFSAERPKGSFSTLEIQRTEQGDSAMYLCASSSYRVDGEKLFFGSGTQLSVL.

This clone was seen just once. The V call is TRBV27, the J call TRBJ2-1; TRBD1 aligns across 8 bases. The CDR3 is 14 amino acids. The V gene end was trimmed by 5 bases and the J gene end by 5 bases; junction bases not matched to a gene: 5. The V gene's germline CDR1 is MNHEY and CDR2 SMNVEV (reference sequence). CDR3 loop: CASSKSDRDNEQFF. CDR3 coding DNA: TGTGCCAGCAGTAAATCGGACAGGGACAATGAGCAGTTCTTC.

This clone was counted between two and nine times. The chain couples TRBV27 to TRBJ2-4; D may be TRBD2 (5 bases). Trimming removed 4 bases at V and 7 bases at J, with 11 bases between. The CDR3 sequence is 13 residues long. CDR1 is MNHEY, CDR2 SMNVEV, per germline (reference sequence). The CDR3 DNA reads TGTGCCAGCAGTTCAGAGGGTCGGAACATTCAGTACTTC. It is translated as CASSSEGRNIQYF.

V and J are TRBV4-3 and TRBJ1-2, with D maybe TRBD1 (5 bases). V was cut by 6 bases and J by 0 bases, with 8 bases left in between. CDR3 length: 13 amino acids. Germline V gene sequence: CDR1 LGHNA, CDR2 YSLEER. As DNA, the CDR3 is TGCGCCAGCAGAGGGACGGCTAACTATGGCTACACCTTC. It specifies CASRGTANYGYTF.

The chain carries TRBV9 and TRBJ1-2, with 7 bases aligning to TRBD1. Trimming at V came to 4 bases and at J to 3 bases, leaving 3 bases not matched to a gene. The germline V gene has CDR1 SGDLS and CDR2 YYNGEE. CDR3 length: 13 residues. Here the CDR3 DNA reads TGTGCCAGCAGCAGGACAGGATACTATGGCTACACCTTC. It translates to CASSRTGYYGYTF.

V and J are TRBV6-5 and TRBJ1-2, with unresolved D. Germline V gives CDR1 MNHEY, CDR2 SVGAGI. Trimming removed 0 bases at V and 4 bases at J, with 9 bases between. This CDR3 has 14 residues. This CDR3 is CASSYSIPVYGYTF. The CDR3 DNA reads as TGTGCCAGCAGTTACTCGATACCGGTCTATGGCTACACCTTC.

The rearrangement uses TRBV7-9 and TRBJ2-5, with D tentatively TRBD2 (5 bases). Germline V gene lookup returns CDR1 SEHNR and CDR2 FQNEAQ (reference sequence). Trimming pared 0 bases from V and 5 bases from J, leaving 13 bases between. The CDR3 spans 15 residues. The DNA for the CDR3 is TGTGCCAGCAGCTTAGCGGAGGCAGGCGGGGAGACCCAGTACTTC. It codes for CASSLAEAGGETQYF.

CDR3 sequence reads: CASSSLGGAVNTQYF. The CDR3 DNA is TGTGCCAGCAGCTCTCTAGGGGGGGCGGTAAATACGCAGTATTTT. This rearrangement joins TRBV7-2 to TRBJ2-3; the D gene is possibly TRBD2 (7 bases). This CDR3 has 15 residues. V shed 4 bases and J shed 7 bases, with 18 bases lying between them. The germline V gene has CDR1 SGHTA and CDR2 FQGNSA.

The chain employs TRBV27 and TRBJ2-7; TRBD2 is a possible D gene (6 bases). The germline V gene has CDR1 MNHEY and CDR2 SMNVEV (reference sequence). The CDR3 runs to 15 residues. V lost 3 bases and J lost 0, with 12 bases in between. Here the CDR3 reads CASSLGGLSSYEQYF. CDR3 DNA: TGTGCCAGCAGTTTGGGGGGACTTAGCTCCTACGAGCAGTACTTC.

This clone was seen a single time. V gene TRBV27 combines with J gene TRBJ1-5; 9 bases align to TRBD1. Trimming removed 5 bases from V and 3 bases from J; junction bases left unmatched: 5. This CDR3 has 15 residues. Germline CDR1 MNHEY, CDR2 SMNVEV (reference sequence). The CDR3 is CASSAGTGPNQPQHF. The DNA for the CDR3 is TGTGCCAGCAGTGCCGGGACAGGGCCCAATCAGCCCCAGCATTTT.

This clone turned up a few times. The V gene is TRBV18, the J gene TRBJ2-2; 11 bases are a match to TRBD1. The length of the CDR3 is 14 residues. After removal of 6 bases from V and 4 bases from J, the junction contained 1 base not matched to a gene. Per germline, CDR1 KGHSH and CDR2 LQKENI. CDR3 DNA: TGTGCCAGCTCCGGGACAGGGGGCACCGGGGAGCTGTTTTTT. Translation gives CASSGTGGTGELFF. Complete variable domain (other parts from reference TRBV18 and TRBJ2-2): NAGVMQNPRHLVRRRGQEARLRCSPMKGHSHVYWYRQLPEEGLKFMVYLQKENIIDESGMPKERFSAEFPKEGPSILRIQQVVRGDSAAYFCASSGTGGTGELFFGEGSRLTVL.

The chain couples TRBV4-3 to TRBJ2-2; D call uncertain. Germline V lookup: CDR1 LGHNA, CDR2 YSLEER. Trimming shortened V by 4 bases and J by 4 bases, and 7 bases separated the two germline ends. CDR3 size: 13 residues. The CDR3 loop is CASSLSGTGELFF. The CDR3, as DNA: TGCGCCAGCAGCCTAAGTGGCACCGGGGAGCTGTTTTTT.

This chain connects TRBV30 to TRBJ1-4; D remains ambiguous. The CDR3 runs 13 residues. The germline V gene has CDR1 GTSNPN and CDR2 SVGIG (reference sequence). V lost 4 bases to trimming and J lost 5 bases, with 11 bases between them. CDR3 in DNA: TGTGCCTGGAATATGGGCCTGAATGAAAAACTGTTTTTT. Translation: CAWNMGLNEKLFF.

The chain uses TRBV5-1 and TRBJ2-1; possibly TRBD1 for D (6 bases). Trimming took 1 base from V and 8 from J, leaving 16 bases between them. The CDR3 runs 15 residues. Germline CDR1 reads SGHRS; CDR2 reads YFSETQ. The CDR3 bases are TGCGCCAGCAGCTTGCGGCAGGGGCCTTCGTATGAGCAGTTCTTC. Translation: CASSLRQGPSYEQFF.

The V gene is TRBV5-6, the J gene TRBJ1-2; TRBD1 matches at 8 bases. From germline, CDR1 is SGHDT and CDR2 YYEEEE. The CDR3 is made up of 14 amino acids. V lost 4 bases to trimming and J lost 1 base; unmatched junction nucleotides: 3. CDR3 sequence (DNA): TGTGCCAGCAGCCGGGACAGGATTAACTATGGCTACACCTTC. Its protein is CASSRDRINYGYTF.

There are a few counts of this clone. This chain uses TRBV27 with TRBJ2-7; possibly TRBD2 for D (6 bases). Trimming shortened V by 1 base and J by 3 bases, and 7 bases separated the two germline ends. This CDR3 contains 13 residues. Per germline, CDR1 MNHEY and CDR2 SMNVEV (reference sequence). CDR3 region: CASSLYGGYEQYF. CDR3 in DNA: TGTGCCAGCAGTTTATACGGGGGCTACGAGCAGTACTTC.

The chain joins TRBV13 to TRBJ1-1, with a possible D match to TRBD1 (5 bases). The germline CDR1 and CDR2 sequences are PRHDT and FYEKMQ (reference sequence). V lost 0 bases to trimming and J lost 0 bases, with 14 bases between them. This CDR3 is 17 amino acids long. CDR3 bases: TGTGCCAGCAGCTTAGGGGCGCAGGGTCGACTGAACACTGAAGCTTTCTTT. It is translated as CASSLGAQGRLNTEAFF.

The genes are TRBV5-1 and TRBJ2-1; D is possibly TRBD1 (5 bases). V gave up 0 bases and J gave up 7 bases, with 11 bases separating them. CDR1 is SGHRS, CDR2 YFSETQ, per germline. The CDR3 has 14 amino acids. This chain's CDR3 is CASSLEYRGNEQFF. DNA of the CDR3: TGCGCCAGCAGCTTGGAGTATAGGGGTAATGAGCAGTTCTTC.

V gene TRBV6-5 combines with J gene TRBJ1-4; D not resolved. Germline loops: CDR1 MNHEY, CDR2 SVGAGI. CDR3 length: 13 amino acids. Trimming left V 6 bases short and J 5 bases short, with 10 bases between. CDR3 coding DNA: TGTGCCAGCAGGCCCCTCCACAATGAAAAACTGTTTTTT. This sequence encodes CASRPLHNEKLFF.

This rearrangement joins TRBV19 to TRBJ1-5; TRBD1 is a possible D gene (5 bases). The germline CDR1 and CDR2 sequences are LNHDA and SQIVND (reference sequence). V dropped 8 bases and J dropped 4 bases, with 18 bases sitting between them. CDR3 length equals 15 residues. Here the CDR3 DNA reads TGTGCCAGTGCGAGGGGTGAAGGGACGAATCAGCCCCAGCATTTT. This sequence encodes CASARGEGTNQPQHF.

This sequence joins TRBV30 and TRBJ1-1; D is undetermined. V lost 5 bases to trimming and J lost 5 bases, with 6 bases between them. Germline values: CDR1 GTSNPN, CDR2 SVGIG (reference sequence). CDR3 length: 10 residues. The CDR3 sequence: CAWAKTEAFF. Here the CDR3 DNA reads TGTGCCTGGGCCAAGACTGAAGCTTTCTTT.